This entry lists 18 T cell receptor beta chains sequenced from one sample in a study of T-cell memory formation after mild COVID-19. In TCRdb, the 5' RACE reads were re-called with MiXCR into one record per CDR3 protein. The table records approximately 450,000 distinct CDR3 sequences, about 20% of them present only once. Material for sequencing was PBMCs or a T cell subset sorted from them (not recorded which). These receptors all come from an adult woman who had mild COVID-19 (a few samples of this study predate the infection). Cell type and time point are not known.

The chain couples TRBV20-1 to TRBJ2-7; D uncertain. The CDR3 consists of 13 residues. Looked up from germline, CDR1 is DFQATT and CDR2 is SNEGSKA (reference sequence). The V gene lost 0 bases and the J gene lost 2 bases, with 8 bases spanning the gap. DNA of the CDR3: TGCAGTGCTAGAGATCCCTCAGCCTACGAGCAGTACTTC. Translated: CSARDPSAYEQYF.

The chain is built from TRBV9 and TRBJ1-1, with TRBD1 matching over 8 bases. Germline assignment: CDR1 SGDLS and CDR2 YYNGEE. The junction had 3 bases not matched to a gene; V was cut back by 0 bases and J by 5 bases. CDR3 size: 14 residues. The CDR3 bases are TGTGCCAGCAGCGTAGAACAGGGGGGAACTGAAGCTTTCTTT. As protein: CASSVEQGGTEAFF.

This chain connects TRBV7-8 to TRBJ1-1; unclear D gene. Germline CDR1 is SGHVS and CDR2 is FQNEAQ. This CDR3 has 12 amino acids. V dropped 2 bases and J dropped 7 bases, with 8 bases sitting between them. CDR3 sequence: CASSLLTVEAFF. The CDR3 DNA is TGTGCCAGCAGCTTACTTACGGTTGAAGCTTTCTTT. The full variable domain, with the rest looked up from reference TRBV7-8 and TRBJ1-1, is GAGVSQSPRYKVAKRGQDVALRCDPISGHVSLFWYQQALGQGPEFLTYFQNEAQLDKSGLPSDRFFAERPEGSVSTLKIQRTQQEDSAVYLCASSLLTVEAFFGQGTRLTVV.

This clonotype was found a few times. The chain carries TRBV5-1 and TRBJ2-1; D may correspond to TRBD1 or TRBD2 (5 bases each). Per the germline V gene, CDR1 is SGHRS and CDR2 is YFSETQ. With 0 bases removed from V and 6 bases from J, the gap between germline ends came to 13 bases. The CDR3 has 15 residues. CDR3 in DNA: TGCGCCAGCAGCTTGGACAGGCCGAGGGGCAATGAGCAGTTCTTC. Protein: CASSLDRPRGNEQFF.

Only a few counts were recorded for this clonotype. In DNA, the CDR3 is TGTGCCAGCAGTACACCGGGACAGCAGAACACTGAAGCTTTCTTT. Its protein product is CASSTPGQQNTEAFF. The V gene is TRBV6-6, the J gene TRBJ1-1; 7 bases align to TRBD1. Germline loops: CDR1 MNHNY, CDR2 SVGAGI (reference sequence). The J segment lost 1 base and the V segment lost 5 bases, leaving 7 bases of the junction unmatched. This CDR3 has 15 residues.

This clonotype appeared a few times. This rearrangement joins TRBV15 to TRBJ1-1; a weak D match, TRBD1 (6 bases). Trimming took off 2 bases at V and 5 bases at J, with 21 bases between the two ends. The CDR3 covers 17 residues. The germline V gene encodes CDR1 LNHNV and CDR2 YYDKDF (reference sequence). DNA of the CDR3: TGTGCCACCAGCAGATCGGAGACAGGCCCTAGGGGGACTGAAGCTTTCTTT. This encodes CATSRSETGPRGTEAFF.

This clonotype came up a few times. This chain uses TRBV7-6 with TRBJ2-2; 8 nucleotides align to TRBD1. Per germline, CDR1 SGHVS and CDR2 FNYEAQ. This CDR3 region has 17 residues. The V and J ends lost 2 bases and 4 bases, in that order; junction bases with no gene match: 9. The CDR3 nucleotides are TGTGCCAGCAGCTTATCACAGGGGGGTTATTCCACCGGGGAGCTGTTTTTT. It is translated as CASSLSQGGYSTGELFF.

This clonotype has more than one count but fewer than ten. J is TRBJ2-3 and V is TRBV27; possible D gene TRBD2, 5 bases. The V end was cut by 3 bases, the J end by 0 bases, with 7 bases between. The CDR3 consists of 14 residues. Germline lookup yields CDR1 MNHEY and CDR2 SMNVEV (reference sequence). CDR3 bases: TGTGCCAGCAGTTTCGGGGTAAGCACAGATACGCAGTATTTT. It specifies CASSFGVSTDTQYF.

The chain uses TRBV12-3 or TRBV12-4 and TRBJ1-4; the D is unclear. V was cut by 4 bases and J by 8 bases, with 14 bases left in between. This CDR3 is 14 amino acids long. The CDR3 DNA is TGTGCCAGCAGTTCTTCCCCGCAGGACGAAAAACTGTTTTTT. This codes for CASSSSPQDEKLFF.

This clonotype was counted many times. The rearrangement uses TRBV5-6 and TRBJ2-1, with 8 bases that match TRBD1. CDR3 length: 18 residues. Trimming at V came to 6 bases and at J to 12 bases, leaving 26 bases not matched to a gene. Germline V lookup: CDR1 SGHDT, CDR2 YYEEEE. CDR3 region: CASTNTAGIRGRLFRQFF. The CDR3 coding sequence is TGTGCCAGCACCAATACCGCGGGTATCAGGGGGCGGCTATTCAGGCAGTTCTTC.

This clonotype was detected only a few times. This rearrangement joins TRBV29-1 to TRBJ1-3; D might be TRBD1 (5 bases). The germline V gene encodes CDR1 SQVTM and CDR2 ANQGSEA. This CDR3 spans 15 amino acids. V shed 0 bases and J shed 4 bases, with 13 bases lying between them. The CDR3 DNA is TGCAGCGTTGAAGATCTTGGCAGGGAGGGAAACACCATATATTTT. Its translation is CSVEDLGREGNTIYF.

This clonotype was seen a handful of times. The V gene is TRBV9, the J gene TRBJ2-5; 7 bases align to TRBD2. The CDR3 length is 16 residues. Germline CDR1 SGDLS, CDR2 YYNGEE. V shed 4 bases and J 5 bases; nucleotides not matched to a gene: 14. CDR3 protein: CASSSPAGGGGETQYF. In DNA form, the CDR3 reads TGTGCCAGCAGCTCCCCCGCGGGCGGGGGAGGGGAGACCCAGTACTTC. Using reference TRBV9 and TRBJ2-5 for the parts outside the CDR3, the full variable domain is DSGVTQTPKHLITATGQRVTLRCSPRSGDLSVYWYQQSLDQGLQFLIQYYNGEERAKGNILERFSAQQFPDLHSELNLSSLELGDSALYFCASSSPAGGGGETQYFGPGTRLLVL.

The rearrangement links TRBV7-6 to TRBJ1-1; possibly TRBD1 for D (5 bases). The length of the CDR3 is 18 residues. V shed 3 bases and J shed 5 bases, with 25 bases lying between them. Germline CDR1 SGHVS, CDR2 FNYEAQ. The CDR3 DNA reads as TGTGCCAGCAGCTTCCCCGGGGCTCTAGAGGACGGACGGACTGAAGCTTTCTTT. Its translation is CASSFPGALEDGRTEAFF.

V and J are TRBV5-6 and TRBJ1-1; weak D call: TRBD1 (6 bases). Germline V gives CDR1 SGHDT, CDR2 YYEEEE. This CDR3 comprises 16 residues. The ends were cut back, 4 bases at V and 1 base at J, with 17 bases in the middle. CDR3 in amino acids: CASSLSPGHSNTEAFF. DNA of the CDR3: TGTGCCAGCAGCCTCTCTCCGGGACACTCGAACACTGAAGCTTTCTTT.

This clonotype occurred a few times. The rearrangement links TRBV20-1 to TRBJ1-5, with TRBD1 matching over 8 bases. The trim removed 0 bases at V and 2 bases at J, leaving 9 bases unmatched. This CDR3 spans 17 amino acids. Germline-derived CDR1 and CDR2 are DFQATT and SNEGSKA (reference sequence). This CDR3 is CSARDQPGTGGNQPQHF. CDR3 coding DNA: TGCAGTGCTAGAGACCAACCCGGGACAGGTGGCAATCAGCCCCAGCATTTT.

This clonotype was counted a few times. V and J are TRBV27 and TRBJ2-1, with 9 bases aligning to TRBD2. V dropped 4 bases and J dropped 8; count of bases not matched to a gene: 6. This CDR3 has 14 residues. In germline, CDR1 is MNHEY, CDR2 SMNVEV (reference sequence). CDR3: CASSSGLAIYEQFF. The CDR3 DNA follows: TGTGCCAGCAGTTCGGGACTAGCTATCTATGAGCAGTTCTTC.

Only a few counts were recorded for this clonotype. The rearrangement uses TRBV7-9 and TRBJ2-7, with 12 bases that match TRBD1. The CDR3 is 15 amino acids. Losses at the gene ends were 6 bases for V and 6 bases for J; bases not matched to a gene: 9. CDR1 is SEHNR and CDR2 is FQNEAQ in the germline V gene (reference sequence). The CDR3 bases are TGTGCCAGCAGGGATACCGGGACAGGGGGCTTCGAGCAGTACTTC. It translates to CASRDTGTGGFEQYF.

This clonotype was counted between two and nine times. The chain has TRBV5-1 and TRBJ2-5; no clear D gene. Germline loops: CDR1 SGHRS, CDR2 YFSETQ. The CDR3 is made up of 13 amino acids. V lost 3 bases and J lost 1, with 7 bases in between. This CDR3 reads CASSSVFQETQYF. CDR3 in DNA: TGCGCCAGCAGCTCGGTCTTCCAAGAGACCCAGTACTTC.